What follows is one TCR beta chain and its context. Its antigen is unidentified. The method was immunoSEQ multiplex PCR; TCRdb's version includes in-frame clones alone and lacks a portion of them. The sample lists 55,000 to 80,000 clones; more than 90% were seen once. V was clipped by 7 bases and J by 5 bases; unmatched bases: 5. The germline V gene has CDR1 ENHRY and CDR2 SYGVKD. The CDR3 length is 14 residues. The sample originates from a study of T cell clones after liver transplantation. As for the study in general: Draws occurred before transplant, before withdrawal, and after complete or failed withdrawal. General study points: Donor-reactive sequences fell more than third party-reactive ones, suggesting partial deletion.

V usage is TRBV10-3 and J usage is TRBJ2-2; 9 nucleotides align to TRBD2. The input for sequencing was CD4+ T cells from blood, taken before liver transplant. The TCR sequence derives from a human donor who received a liver transplant. Written as DNA, the CDR3 is TGTGCCATCACCCCGCTAGCGGGAACCGGGGAGCTGTTTTTT. Its translation is CAITPLAGTGELFF.